The clone carrying this T cell receptor beta chain was recorded many times. These data originate in a study of CD8+CD57+ T cells in acquired aplastic anemia. Background on the study: The DNA of sorted CD4+ and CD8+ cells averaged 3.2 ug. Reads per healthy sample averaged around 10 million (CD4+) and some 12 million (CD8+).

The germline V gene encodes CDR1 SGDLS and CDR2 YYNGEE. The CDR3 consists of 15 residues. The ends were cut back, 4 bases at V and 3 bases at J, with 17 bases in the middle. Template material for TCR beta VDJ and CDR3 profiling consisted of genomic DNA. TCRdb fed the reads into MiXCR, producing one record per CDR3 protein. Of about 210,000 distinct CDR3 sequences listed, under 65% are singletons. This receptor was obtained from a human donor in good health. Sequenced material: sorted CD4+, CD8+, or CD8+CD57+ T cells (not recorded which) from PBMCs. The genes are TRBV9 and TRBJ2-7; tentatively, D is TRBD2 (5 bases). The DNA for the CDR3 is TGTGCCAGCAGCCCGCTTGGGAGTGGGCACTACGAGCAGTACTTC. Protein product: CASSPLGSGHYEQYF.